This T cell receptor (beta chain) was observed in a study of T cells in Graves' hyperthyroidism and ophthalmopathy. Study-wide points: Most thyroid clonotypes that were expanded above 0.001 also turned up in blood. Stable hyperthyroidism was told apart from ophthalmopathy by a model built on 13 V-J features.

With respect to this clonotype: Its target is not known.

The CDR3 regions of TCR beta were amplified from RNA transcripts. When the TCR CDR3 underwent first-round RT-PCR, the HTBI primer set was used. TCRdb redid the calling of the multiplex PCR reads with MiXCR, one entry per CDR3 protein. The sample lists hundreds of thousands of distinct CDR3 sequences, roughly a third occurring once. Together with thyroid ultrasound, orbital computed tomography, serum thyroxine and TRAb, clinical symptoms were used for diagnoses. Germline V gene sequence: CDR1 ENHRY, CDR2 SYGVKD. V was pared by 5 bases and J by 6 bases, with 8 bases of the junction left unmatched. CDR3 length: 15 residues.

The receptor was derived from a woman aged 40 to 50 with Graves' hyperthyroidism. The specimen was blood. The rearrangement uses TRBV10-3 and TRBJ1-3; 9 bases match TRBD1. Written as DNA, the CDR3 is TGTGCCATCAGTAAAAGGACAGGGGTATTAAACACCATATATTTT. Translation gives CAISKRTGVLNTIYF.